What follows is one T cell receptor beta chain and its context. Its antigen is still unknown. The sample originates from a study of T-cell memory formation after mild COVID-19. Study information: The TCR clusters were mostly specific to one donor.

Study-wide points: From day 15 to 85, contracting clones were balanced between CD4 and CD8, whereas later expanders leaned toward CD4+.

5'RACE with constant-segment primers yielded barcoded, UMI-tagged TCR alpha and TCR beta cDNA libraries. TCRdb processed the 5' RACE reads anew with MiXCR; each CDR3 protein has one entry. The data hold about 200,000 distinct CDR3 sequences, with 9.5% observed a single time. Sequencing was carried out using PBMCs or a T cell subset sorted from them (not recorded which). The receptor was derived from a man younger than 35 who had mild COVID-19 (a few samples of this study predate the infection). Cell type and time point are not known.

CDR3 nucleotide sequence: TGTGCCAGCAGCTTATGGTCTAGCGGGGCCCAAGAGACCCAGTACTTC. It translates to CASSLWSSGAQETQYF. This chain uses TRBV7-2 with TRBJ2-5; TRBD2 matches 9 bases. This CDR3 region has 16 residues. Germline CDR1 reads SGHTA; CDR2 reads FQGNSA. Germline trimming cut 2 bases from V and 1 base from J; bases unmatched to any gene: 5.